Each of the 8 T cell receptor beta chains below was sequenced from the same sample in a study of a mutant IDH1 vaccine in newly diagnosed glioma. No cognate antigen is known for these TCRs. Clones were read by immunoSEQ multiplex PCR, and TCRdb kept only the in-frame ones, dropping some. The sample has some 33,000 clones, roughly four fifths seen once. Time point described: week 35, safety follow-up. What each vaccine dose contained was 300 ug of mutant IDH1 20-mer peptide, accompanied by topical imiquimod. Sequenced material: PBMCs, taken from a glioma patient whose treatment included an IDH1 peptide vaccine. All receptors come from a man aged 25 to 45 with glioma.

The sample holds one count of this clone. The gene calls are TRBV11-2 and TRBJ2-1, with TRBD2 as a possible D gene (5 bases). The V gene lost 0 bases and the J gene lost 4 bases, with 7 bases spanning the gap. The CDR3 runs 14 residues. The germline gives CDR1 SGHAT, CDR2 FQNNGV. CDR3 in amino acids: CASSLDLAYNEQFF. The CDR3 nucleotides are TGTGCCAGCAGCTTAGACCTAGCTTACAATGAGCAGTTCTTC. Full variable domain (missing parts from reference TRBV11-2 and TRBJ2-1): EAGVAQSPRYKIIEKRQSVAFWCNPISGHATLYWYQQILGQGPKLLIQFQNNGVVDDSQLPKDRFSAERLKGVDSTLKIQPAKLEDSAVYLCASSLDLAYNEQFFGPGTRLTVL.

The chain is built from TRBV6-5 and TRBJ2-1; 10 bases align to TRBD1. The CDR3 is made up of 14 amino acids. Germline assignment: CDR1 MNHEY and CDR2 SVGAGI. J was trimmed by 8 bases and V by 5 bases; bases with no gene match: 6. CDR3 bases: TGTGCCAGCAGTGGACAGGGGGGTCCGTATGAGCAGTTCTTC. Translated, it gives CASSGQGGPYEQFF.

The chain links TRBV6-5 to TRBJ1-4, with 7 bases matching TRBD1. V shed 0 bases, J shed 10 bases, and the junction held 8 bases outside the gene matches. The CDR3 is 15 residues long. CDR1 is MNHEY and CDR2 is SVGAGI in the germline V gene. Here the CDR3 DNA reads TGTGCCAGCAGTTACTCCGAGGAGGGGGCGGTAAAACTGTTTTTT. Translating gives CASSYSEEGAVKLFF.

The rearrangement joins TRBV30 to TRBJ2-5, with 13 nucleotides matching TRBD2. The trim removed 1 base at V and 3 bases at J, leaving 2 bases unmatched. Germline CDR1 is GTSNPN and CDR2 is SVGIG (reference sequence). The CDR3 length is 15 residues. The CDR3 here is CAWSAGLAGEETQYF. The CDR3 coding sequence is TGTGCCTGGAGTGCCGGACTAGCGGGAGAAGAGACCCAGTACTTC.

This chain connects TRBV19 to TRBJ2-1; 7 nucleotides line up with TRBD2. The CDR3 sequence is 16 residues long. Germline CDR1 reads LNHDA; CDR2 reads SQIVND (reference sequence). The V and J ends lost 8 bases and 7 bases, in that order; junction bases with no gene match: 17. The CDR3 loop is CASSLGGSPLGNEQFF. CDR3 DNA sequence: TGTGCCAGTTCTCTGGGGGGGAGCCCCCTGGGTAATGAGCAGTTCTTC.

The chain employs TRBV7-2 and TRBJ1-2, with 9 bases fitting TRBD1. This CDR3 has 13 amino acids. Trimming at V came to 5 bases and at J to 5 bases, leaving 3 bases not matched to a gene. Germline CDR1 is SGHTA and CDR2 is FQGNSA. In DNA, the CDR3 is TGTGCCAGCAGCGCACAGGGGGCGTATGGCTACACCTTC. It specifies CASSAQGAYGYTF.

The gene calls are TRBV19 and TRBJ2-5; possibly TRBD1 for D (5 bases). Germline V lookup: CDR1 LNHDA, CDR2 SQIVND (reference sequence). The CDR3 totals 13 residues. Trimming took off 8 bases at V and 5 bases at J, with 15 bases between the two ends. CDR3 DNA sequence: TGTGCCAGTCGCGGCAGGGTAGTGGAGACCCAGTACTTC. It specifies CASRGRVVETQYF.

The J gene is TRBJ1-2, the V gene TRBV6-1; D call uncertain. V lost 0 bases and J lost 6, with 8 bases in between. Germline V gene lookup returns CDR1 MNHNS and CDR2 SASEGT. This CDR3 comprises 13 residues. CDR3 region: CASSEALGDGYTF. The CDR3 DNA reads TGTGCCAGCAGTGAAGCGCTTGGGGATGGCTACACCTTC.